These 21 T cell receptor beta chains were all obtained from the same sample, sequenced in a study of cytomegalovirus exposure and HLA in healthy donors. It was with 60 Vbeta and 13 Jbeta primers that the PCR ran. TCRdb's copy holds only in-frame clones and misses some; the assay was immunoSEQ multiplex PCR. The sample contains about 130,000 clones, about 73% of which appear only once. Material: PBMCs. These receptors all come from a woman in her thirties or forties in good health and CMV-seropositive.

V usage is TRBV30 and J usage is TRBJ1-5; 7 bases fit TRBD1. The V gene end was trimmed by 5 bases and the J gene end by 5 bases; junction bases not matched to a gene: 6. This CDR3 is 13 amino acids long. From germline, CDR1 is GTSNPN and CDR2 SVGIG (reference sequence). CDR3 loop: CAWEGTAHQPQHF. Here the CDR3 DNA reads TGTGCCTGGGAGGGGACAGCTCATCAGCCCCAGCATTTT.

The chain combines TRBV7-2 with TRBJ1-2; D possibly corresponds to TRBD1 (6 bases). The CDR3 spans 14 residues. Trimming took 0 bases from V and 8 from J, leaving 13 bases between them. Germline CDR1 SGHTA, CDR2 FQGNSA. CDR3 DNA sequence: TGTGCCAGCAGCTTAGCAACAGGGAAGAGAGGCTACACCTTC. This codes for CASSLATGKRGYTF.

The chain uses TRBV7-8 and TRBJ1-6, with TRBD1 matching 12 bases. The CDR3 has 18 residues. V dropped 8 bases and J dropped 9; count of bases not matched to a gene: 17. Per the germline V gene, CDR1 is SGHVS and CDR2 is FQNEAQ. The CDR3 protein is CASCPGTGGPGGLSPLHF. CDR3 nucleotide sequence: TGTGCCAGCTGCCCAGGGACAGGGGGCCCAGGCGGCCTTTCACCCCTCCACTTT.

The chain links TRBV2 to TRBJ2-2, with D maybe TRBD1 (5 bases). The CDR3 consists of 15 residues. Germline V gene lookup returns CDR1 SNHLY and CDR2 FYNNEI. The germline V and J ends were trimmed by 5 bases and 5 bases, with 15 bases remaining between them. The CDR3 bases are TGTGCCAGCAGTTGGGGCGGCGGTGGGACCGGGGAGCTGTTTTTT. Its translation: CASSWGGGGTGELFF. Full variable domain (rest looked up from reference TRBV2 and TRBJ2-2): EPEVTQTPSHQVTQMGQEVILRCVPISNHLYFYWYRQILGQKVEFLVSFYNNEISEKSEIFDDQFSVERPDGSNFTLKIRSTKLEDSAMYFCASSWGGGGTGELFFGEGSRLTVL.

The table lists this clone with a few counts. This chain uses TRBV11-2 with TRBJ1-1; 9 bases align to TRBD1. The CDR3 is 15 amino acids. The V and J ends lost 2 bases and 5 bases, in that order; junction bases with no gene match: 6. The germline V gene encodes CDR1 SGHAT and CDR2 FQNNGV. This CDR3 reads CASSLRGQGFTEAFF. The CDR3 DNA reads as TGTGCCAGCAGCTTAAGGGGACAGGGTTTTACTGAAGCTTTCTTT.

The chain links TRBV2 to TRBJ2-7; D might be TRBD1 (6 bases). This CDR3 spans 14 amino acids. The germline V and J ends were trimmed by 3 bases and 3 bases, with 12 bases remaining between them. The germline CDR1 and CDR2 sequences are SNHLY and FYNNEI. This chain's CDR3 is CASSDDKGHYEQYF. CDR3 nucleotides: TGTGCCAGCAGTGACGACAAGGGACACTACGAGCAGTACTTC.

This clone turned up a few times. The rearrangement joins TRBV2 to TRBJ2-7, with TRBD1 matching 9 bases. Germline CDR1 is SNHLY and CDR2 is FYNNEI. The CDR3 is made up of 13 amino acids. V dropped 7 bases and J dropped 3; count of bases not matched to a gene: 4. CDR3 nucleotide sequence: TGTGCCAGCACGGGACAGGGAATCTACGAGCAGTACTTC. Protein sequence: CASTGQGIYEQYF.

The chain combines TRBV28 with TRBJ2-1; 7 bases map to TRBD1. Germline values: CDR1 MDHEN, CDR2 SYDVKM. The V segment lost 2 bases and the J segment 1 base; nucleotides outside the gene matches: 5. The CDR3 contains 16 residues. The CDR3 DNA reads as TGTGCCAGCAGTTTAGCCGGGACAGCTTCCTACAATGAGCAGTTCTTC. Amino acid sequence: CASSLAGTASYNEQFF.

Details on this clone: The germline gene is not matched at one end of the junction; a read error may be the cause. Other DNA sequences within the sample encode an identical CDR3. The J gene is TRBJ2-2, the V gene TRBV18; 8 positions agree with TRBD1. The CDR3 loop spans 17 amino acids. Germline loops: CDR1 KGHSH, CDR2 LQKENI. The CDR3 is CASSPLGRTGPTGELFF. The CDR3 DNA follows: TGCGCCAGCTCACCACTTGGAAGGACAGGGCCCACCGGGGAGCTGTTTTTT.

This clone was seen a single time. The V gene is TRBV18, the J gene TRBJ1-1; possibly TRBD1 for D (6 bases). Per germline, CDR1 KGHSH and CDR2 LQKENI. There are 16 residues in the CDR3. Trimming left V 2 bases short and J 2 bases short, with 15 bases between. CDR3 sequence reads: CASSPTGRELNTEAFF. In nucleotides, the CDR3 is TGTGCCAGCTCACCAACAGGGCGCGAACTAAACACTGAAGCTTTCTTT.

The chain employs TRBV5-1 and TRBJ1-3; 7 nucleotides agree with TRBD1. This CDR3 contains 16 residues. The trim removed 4 bases at V and 1 base at J, leaving 8 bases unmatched. The germline CDR1 and CDR2 sequences are SGHRS and YFSETQ. CDR3 loop: CASSQQGSGSGNTIYF. Here the CDR3 DNA reads TGCGCCAGCAGCCAACAGGGGTCAGGGTCTGGAAACACCATATATTTT.

The CDR3 loop reads CASSLGGQTGSYEQYF. CDR3 nucleotides: TGTGCCAGCAGCTTAGGCGGGCAGACGGGCTCCTACGAGCAGTACTTC. The rearrangement links TRBV11-3 to TRBJ2-7, with D perhaps matching TRBD2 (5 bases). Germline V gene lookup returns CDR1 SGHNT and CDR2 YENEEA. V gave up 1 base and J gave up 0 bases, with 13 bases separating them. This CDR3 contains 16 residues.

The V call is TRBV7-9, the J call TRBJ1-4, with D unresolved. The CDR3 consists of 16 residues. The germline V gene has CDR1 SEHNR and CDR2 FQNEAQ (reference sequence). V shed 1 base and J shed 2 bases, with 11 bases lying between them. The CDR3 spells CASSLVQKITNEKLFF. The DNA for the CDR3 is TGTGCCAGCAGCTTAGTTCAAAAAATTACTAATGAAAAACTGTTTTTT.

The rearrangement uses TRBV9 and TRBJ1-1; 7 nucleotides match TRBD1. CDR3 length: 13 amino acids. Germline CDR1 and CDR2: SGDLS and YYNGEE. The junction had 10 bases not matched to a gene; V was cut back by 4 bases and J by 10 bases. The CDR3 here is CASSTGQEGGAFF. CDR3 DNA: TGTGCCAGCAGCACTGGACAGGAAGGTGGAGCTTTCTTT.

The chain combines TRBV7-9 with TRBJ1-2; TRBD1 aligns across 8 bases. The V and J ends lost 2 bases and 4 bases, in that order; junction bases with no gene match: 3. Germline V gene sequence: CDR1 SEHNR, CDR2 FQNEAQ (reference sequence). The CDR3 has 14 residues. CDR3 protein: CASSLTQGAYGYTF. CDR3 bases: TGTGCCAGCAGCTTAACGCAGGGGGCCTATGGCTACACCTTC.

J is TRBJ1-5 and V is TRBV7-2; D might be TRBD1 (5 bases). Germline CDR1 reads SGHTA; CDR2 reads FQGNSA. The CDR3 runs 15 residues. The germline V and J ends were trimmed by 0 bases and 0 bases, with 6 bases remaining between them. The CDR3 DNA sequence: TGTGCCAGCAGCTTAGCAGGGGATAGCAATCAGCCCCAGCATTTT. This codes for CASSLAGDSNQPQHF.

This sequence joins TRBV28 and TRBJ2-7; D gene uncertain. The CDR3 totals 14 residues. Trimming removed 8 bases at V and 2 bases at J, with 16 bases between. Per the germline V gene, CDR1 is MDHEN and CDR2 is SYDVKM. This CDR3 is CASCSLGLPYEQYF. In nucleotides, the CDR3 is TGTGCCAGCTGCAGTCTTGGGCTACCCTACGAGCAGTACTTC.

Notes on this clone: One junction end disagrees with the germline gene, perhaps due to a read error. This specimen includes other DNA sequences encoding the same CDR3. V and J are TRBV4-1 and TRBJ1-1; TRBD1 aligns across 7 bases. The CDR3 totals 16 residues. Germline V gene lookup returns CDR1 MGHRA and CDR2 YSYEKL. The DNA of the CDR3 is TGCGCCAGCAGCCAAGTTTCCCCAGGGGGGCACACTGAGGCTTTCTTT. Translating it yields CASSQVSPGGHTEAFF.

The rearrangement joins TRBV6-4 to TRBJ2-1; 12 positions match TRBD2. Germline V gives CDR1 MRHNA, CDR2 SNTAGT. The CDR3 spans 16 residues. J was trimmed by 10 bases and V by 0 bases; bases with no gene match: 7. The CDR3 DNA sequence: TGTGCCAGCAGTGACTCGGCTAGCGGGAGGGCACAGGAGCAGTTCTTC. Encoded protein: CASSDSASGRAQEQFF.

This clone was observed a handful of times. The chain links TRBV5-1 to TRBJ2-7, with 7 bases aligning to TRBD1. V shed 4 bases and J 4 bases; nucleotides not matched to a gene: 8. In germline, CDR1 is SGHRS, CDR2 YFSETQ. The CDR3 totals 14 residues. CDR3 coding DNA: TGCGCCAGCAGCCTTTACAGGGGAACGTACGAGCAGTACTTC. Translation: CASSLYRGTYEQYF.

The chain employs TRBV29-1 and TRBJ2-1, with a weak D call TRBD2 (7 bases). Between the trimmed V and J ends, which lost 0 bases and 10 bases, there was a span of 16 bases. CDR1 SQVTM and CDR2 ANQGSEA come from the germline V gene. This CDR3 has 14 amino acids. CDR3 coding DNA: TGCAGCGTTGAAGAGCGCGTTAGGGGGGGAGAGCAGTTCTTC. Its protein is CSVEERVRGGEQFF.